The table lists the clone carrying this TCR beta chain with a few counts. The antigen remains unidentified. Germline V gene sequence: CDR1 MNHEY, CDR2 SVGAGI. The J segment lost 3 bases and the V segment lost 6 bases, leaving 3 bases of the junction unmatched. The CDR3 contains 14 residues. This sample was included in a study of blood T cells in healthy people across ages. Study observations and caveats: Across the age range, TCR beta diversity per million T cells fell in a roughly linear way. The unsorted PBMCs prevented any conclusive comparison of naive versus antigen-experienced cells.

Alongside a J-beta primer mix, a sample-barcoded 5' primer served in a second PCR lasting roughly 6 to 12 cycles. TCRdb ran MiXCR on the 5' RACE reads and lists one entry per CDR3 protein. The table records around 700,000 distinct CDR3 sequences, more than 20% of them present only once. The data were also submitted as part of a second study, on T cells of mothers and their children.

The specimen was blood. V and J are TRBV6-5 and TRBJ2-7, with 12 bases aligning to TRBD2. This receptor was identified in a boy between 10 and 17 years old in good health. The CDR3 DNA is TGTGCCAGCAGCGTACTAGCGGGAGGCTACGAGCAGTACTTC. The encoded protein is CASSVLAGGYEQYF.